These 13 T cell receptor beta chains were all obtained from the same sample, sequenced in a study of CD8 T cells in Susac syndrome. The RNA input was about 0.5 to 1 ug, and it was reverse transcribed with random hexamers. TCRdb re-derived calls from the immunoSEQ multiplex PCR reads in MiXCR, one entry per CDR3 protein. Of about 130,000 distinct CDR3 sequences in the sample, about 90% were seen once. Input material: CD8+ T cells from PBMCs. The receptors were gathered from a human donor with multiple sclerosis.

This clonotype is a singleton in its sample. V gene TRBV29-1 combines with J gene TRBJ2-2; weak D call: TRBD2 (5 bases). V gave up 4 bases and J gave up 3 bases, with 9 bases separating them. This CDR3 contains 13 residues. Germline V gene lookup returns CDR1 SQVTM and CDR2 ANQGSEA. CDR3 region: CSVGLRDTGELFF. The CDR3 coding sequence is TGCAGCGTTGGGCTGAGGGACACCGGGGAGCTGTTTTTT.

V and J are TRBV27 and TRBJ1-1; D unclear. This CDR3 is 12 amino acids long. CDR1 and CDR2 from the germline V gene are MNHEY and SMNVEV (reference sequence). The V gene lost 5 bases and the J gene lost 6 bases, with 10 bases spanning the gap. The CDR3 sequence is CASSPGKPEAFF. DNA for the CDR3: TGTGCCAGCAGTCCGGGTAAGCCTGAAGCTTTCTTT.

The rearrangement links TRBV4-3 to TRBJ2-1, with TRBD2 matching 8 bases. V trimming: 0 bases; J trimming: 0 bases; junction bases outside the gene matches: 4. CDR1 LGHNA and CDR2 YSLEER come from the germline V gene. The CDR3 loop spans 17 amino acids. The CDR3 DNA sequence: TGCGCCAGCAGCCAAGATTTCCTAGCGGGCTCCTACAATGAGCAGTTCTTC. Translated: CASSQDFLAGSYNEQFF.

The chain links TRBV5-6 to TRBJ2-7; D gene uncertain. V lost 4 bases to trimming and J lost 3 bases, with 11 bases between them. CDR1 and CDR2 from the germline V gene are SGHDT and YYEEEE. The CDR3 runs 13 residues. CDR3 DNA sequence: TGTGCCAGCAGCCTATTCGGCGACTACGAGCAGTACTTC. Translation: CASSLFGDYEQYF.

The rearrangement links TRBV19 to TRBJ1-2; no reliable D call. Trimming removed 3 bases from V and 2 bases from J, with 7 bases in between. The CDR3 extends over 13 amino acids. Per germline, CDR1 LNHDA and CDR2 SQIVND (reference sequence). The CDR3 spells CASSMQQNYGYTF. For the CDR3, the DNA is TGTGCCAGTAGTATGCAACAGAACTATGGCTACACCTTC.

This clonotype was seen only once. This chain joins TRBV7-9 and TRBJ2-1; 7 nucleotides agree with TRBD2. V lost 4 bases, J lost 9 bases, and 9 bases stayed unmatched. The V gene's germline CDR1 is SEHNR and CDR2 FQNEAQ (reference sequence). The CDR3 loop spans 14 amino acids. The CDR3 region is CASSSPGTTGEQFF. CDR3 sequence (DNA): TGTGCCAGCAGCTCCCCCGGGACTACCGGTGAGCAGTTCTTC.

J is TRBJ2-1 and V is TRBV4-3; 7 bases line up with TRBD1. CDR1 LGHNA and CDR2 YSLEER come from the germline V gene. Trimming cost V 5 bases and J 5 bases; bases outside gene matches: 9. The CDR3 covers 15 residues. This CDR3 is CASSYSGTADNEQFF. The CDR3 DNA sequence: TGCGCCAGCAGCTACTCCGGGACAGCCGACAATGAGCAGTTCTTC.

The chain employs TRBV29-1 and TRBJ1-1; D may be TRBD1 (6 bases). CDR3 length: 13 residues. Trimming removed 7 bases at V and 4 bases at J, with 16 bases between. Germline lookup yields CDR1 SQVTM and CDR2 ANQGSEA. The CDR3 loop is CSAGGGAGTEAFF. The CDR3 bases are TGCAGCGCCGGTGGGGGGGCAGGCACTGAAGCTTTCTTT.

The chain uses TRBV20-1 and TRBJ1-1; D remains ambiguous. The CDR3 sequence is 12 residues long. Germline values: CDR1 DFQATT, CDR2 SNEGSKA (reference sequence). The CDR3 loop is CSATVPGGEAFF. The CDR3 DNA is TGCAGCGCAACCGTCCCGGGCGGTGAAGCTTTCTTT.

The J gene is TRBJ1-1, the V gene TRBV12-5, with a possible D match to TRBD1 (5 bases). Trimming stripped 6 bases from V and 8 bases from J, with 16 bases between. Germline values: CDR1 LGHNT, CDR2 FRNRAP. The CDR3 consists of 13 residues. The CDR3 nucleotides read TGTGCTAGTGGCCCACCCCTCACAGGCGAAGCTTTCTTT. Translating it yields CASGPPLTGEAFF.

Only one count was recorded for this clonotype. The V gene is TRBV7-8, the J gene TRBJ2-3; D not certain. Germline V gene data show CDR1 as SGHVS and CDR2 as FQNEAQ. V lost 1 base and J 0 bases, leaving 11 bases between the germline ends. This CDR3 is 16 amino acids long. This CDR3 reads CASSLVGGSSTDTQYF. DNA of the CDR3: TGTGCCAGCAGCTTAGTAGGCGGAAGTAGCACAGATACGCAGTATTTT.

This CDR3 is CASSFEGYQPQHF. CDR3 bases: TGTGCCAGCAGTTTCGAGGGATATCAGCCCCAGCATTTT. V usage is TRBV28 and J usage is TRBJ1-5; no definite D call. The V end lost 3 bases, the J end lost 5 bases, and 8 bases lay between the germline ends. CDR1 is MDHEN, CDR2 SYDVKM, per germline. The CDR3 loop spans 13 amino acids.

The rearrangement uses TRBV27 and TRBJ2-1, with 14 bases matching TRBD2. In germline, CDR1 is MNHEY, CDR2 SMNVEV (reference sequence). This CDR3 is 15 amino acids long. V dropped 5 bases and J dropped 10; count of bases not matched to a gene: 7. The CDR3 loop is CASSPGTSGRDEQFF. CDR3 sequence (DNA): TGTGCCAGCAGTCCTGGGACTAGCGGGAGAGACGAGCAGTTCTTC.